The 24 T cell receptor beta chains below come from one sample, sequenced in a study of cytomegalovirus exposure and HLA in healthy donors. The protocol was immunoSEQ multiplex PCR, while the TCRdb copy is restricted to in-frame clones and leaves out a portion. The data contain some 150,000 clones, 85% to 90% of them seen just once; the ten biggest clones take up approximately 2%. Sequencing input: PBMCs. These receptors were obtained from a human donor in good health.

This clone was found once. The chain uses TRBV6-5 and TRBJ2-6; tentative D call: TRBD2 (5 bases). Germline V gene lookup returns CDR1 MNHEY and CDR2 SVGAGI. Between the trimmed V and J ends, which lost 2 bases and 0 bases, there was a span of 5 bases. This CDR3 has 15 amino acids. CDR3 amino acids: CASSYRGSGANVLTF. Written as DNA, the CDR3 is TGTGCCAGCAGTTACCGGGGCTCTGGGGCCAACGTCCTGACTTTC.

This rearrangement joins TRBV2 to TRBJ1-5; D gene uncertain. Trimming stripped 6 bases from V and 6 bases from J, with 15 bases between. The length of the CDR3 is 14 residues. The germline V gene has CDR1 SNHLY and CDR2 FYNNEI. The CDR3 loop reads CASSLGQVVQPQHF. The CDR3 DNA follows: TGTGCCAGCAGCCTGGGTCAGGTCGTTCAGCCCCAGCATTTT.

In DNA form, the CDR3 reads TGTGCCAGCAGCCAAGTTGGGGGAGGTTCCTACAATGAGCAGTTCTTC. This encodes CASSQVGGGSYNEQFF. The chain employs TRBV14 and TRBJ2-1, with D perhaps matching TRBD2 (6 bases). V lost 1 base and J lost 1, with 11 bases in between. The germline V gene has CDR1 SGHDN and CDR2 FVKESK. There are 16 residues in the CDR3.

The chain carries TRBV6-1 and TRBJ2-7; 8 bases map to TRBD1. The CDR3 totals 14 residues. Germline V gives CDR1 MNHNS, CDR2 SASEGT. Trimming cost V 2 bases and J 0 bases; bases outside gene matches: 0. CDR3 region: CASSEQGASYEQYF. In DNA form, the CDR3 reads TGTGCCAGCAGTGAACAGGGGGCCTCCTACGAGCAGTACTTC.

The gene calls are TRBV27 and TRBJ1-2; D call uncertain. The V end lost 5 bases, the J end lost 4 bases, and 17 bases lay between the germline ends. The CDR3 extends over 15 amino acids. CDR1 is MNHEY, CDR2 SMNVEV, per germline (reference sequence). CDR3 DNA: TGTGCCAGCAGTAATCCAGCACCGGGGTTCTATGGCTACACCTTC. Translating gives CASSNPAPGFYGYTF.

This clone has just one count. The rearrangement links TRBV5-8 to TRBJ1-4; 8 nucleotides align to TRBD1. The V and J ends lost 3 bases and 8 bases, in that order; junction bases with no gene match: 9. The CDR3 is 15 amino acids. CDR1 SGHTS and CDR2 YDEGEE come from the germline V gene. The CDR3 is CASSSGQGAREKLFF. CDR3 coding DNA: TGTGCCAGCAGCTCAGGGCAGGGGGCGCGGGAAAAACTGTTTTTT.

CDR3 amino acids: CASSSDRSTFYGYTF. The CDR3 DNA reads as TGTGCCAGCAGCTCGGACAGGTCCACATTCTATGGCTACACCTTC. The chain joins TRBV6-6 to TRBJ1-2, with 7 bases matching TRBD1. The germline gives CDR1 MNHNY, CDR2 SVGAGI (reference sequence). The junction had 11 bases not matched to a gene; V was cut back by 6 bases and J by 4 bases. This CDR3 comprises 15 residues.

V and J are TRBV4-3 and TRBJ2-7; possibly TRBD1 for D (6 bases). Trimming removed 2 bases from V and 7 bases from J, with 15 bases in between. This CDR3 is 14 amino acids long. The germline V gene has CDR1 LGHNA and CDR2 YSLEER. The CDR3 reads CASSQQLNRVEQYF. The CDR3 coding sequence is TGCGCCAGCAGCCAACAACTAAACAGGGTTGAGCAGTACTTC.

The chain couples TRBV5-1 to TRBJ2-2, with 9 bases matching TRBD2. V shed 3 bases and J 5 bases; nucleotides not matched to a gene: 8. Germline CDR1 reads SGHRS; CDR2 reads YFSETQ. CDR3 length: 16 amino acids. CDR3 sequence reads: CASSSLAGVETGELFF. The DNA for the CDR3 is TGCGCCAGCAGCTCTTTAGCGGGAGTAGAGACCGGGGAGCTGTTTTTT.

This clone was seen a few times. The rearrangement joins TRBV4-1 to TRBJ1-1, with D tentatively TRBD1 (6 bases). Trimming removed 1 base at V and 1 base at J, with 16 bases between. CDR1 is MGHRA and CDR2 is YSYEKL in the germline V gene. The CDR3 is made up of 17 amino acids. The CDR3 region has the DNA TGCGCCAGCAGCCAAGGAACAGGGAGTGGCAGGAACACTGAAGCTTTCTTT. Its translation is CASSQGTGSGRNTEAFF.

V usage is TRBV21-1 and J usage is TRBJ2-7; the DNA was not compared with TRBD1, the D call given in the table. TRBV21-1 is an annotated pseudogene. The CDR3 is 16 residues long. This chain's CDR3 is CASSKDRDRTSYEQYF. The CDR3 DNA reads as TGTGCCAGCAGCAAAGACCGGGACAGGACCTCCTACGAGCAGTACTTC.

In this sample, this clone turned up once. The chain uses TRBV5-1 and TRBJ2-5, with 15 bases aligning to TRBD2. CDR1 and CDR2 from the germline V gene are SGHRS and YFSETQ. The junction had 4 bases not matched to a gene; V was cut back by 3 bases and J by 4 bases. The CDR3 totals 16 residues. Here the CDR3 DNA reads TGCGCCAGCAGCTGGGGACTAGCGGGGGGTTTAGAGACCCAGTACTTC. Translating gives CASSWGLAGGLETQYF.

The rearrangement links TRBV12-5 to TRBJ2-1; 10 positions agree with TRBD2. Germline values: CDR1 LGHNT, CDR2 FRNRAP. The CDR3 covers 21 residues. V shed 1 base and J 6 bases; nucleotides not matched to a gene: 21. Here the CDR3 reads CASGLGPKPKSLAGVRNEQFF. CDR3 in DNA: TGTGCTAGTGGTTTGGGGCCCAAGCCCAAATCCCTAGCGGGAGTACGCAATGAGCAGTTCTTC.

V usage is TRBV7-2 and J usage is TRBJ1-2; no clear D. Germline V CDR1 and CDR2: SGHTA, FQGNSA. CDR3 size: 16 residues. V lost 3 bases and J lost 4, with 18 bases in between. For the CDR3, the DNA is TGTGCCAGCAGCTTGCCAGCGGGCCGCGGCGGCTATGGCTACACCTTC. Translating it yields CASSLPAGRGGYGYTF.

The chain recombines TRBV5-4 with TRBJ2-1; 10 bases match TRBD1. Germline V gene lookup returns CDR1 SGHNT and CDR2 YYREEE (reference sequence). This CDR3 is built from 15 residues. Trimming at V came to 3 bases and at J to 8 bases, leaving 8 bases not matched to a gene. CDR3 amino acids: CASSSGTGALDEQFF. CDR3 DNA: TGTGCCAGCAGCTCCGGGACAGGGGCCTTAGATGAGCAGTTCTTC.

This clone was seen a few times. The chain carries TRBV9 and TRBJ2-1; possible D gene TRBD2, 5 bases. The germline V gene has CDR1 SGDLS and CDR2 YYNGEE. CDR3 size: 12 residues. Between the trimmed V and J ends, which lost 7 bases and 0 bases, there was a span of 5 bases. CDR3 coding DNA: TGTGCCAGCGGGAGCTCCTACAATGAGCAGTTCTTC. Translated: CASGSSYNEQFF.

This chain uses TRBV6-5 with TRBJ1-1; the D gene is possibly TRBD1 (5 bases). The CDR3 extends over 13 amino acids. The germline gives CDR1 MNHEY, CDR2 SVGAGI. V gave up 6 bases and J gave up 1 base, with 9 bases separating them. CDR3 coding DNA: TGTGCCAGCAGCCCGACAGCGAACACTGAAGCTTTCTTT. As protein: CASSPTANTEAFF.

A few counts support this clone. V usage is TRBV7-9 and J usage is TRBJ1-1; perhaps TRBD1 as D (5 bases). Trimming pared 1 base from V and 7 bases from J, leaving 7 bases between. Germline values: CDR1 SEHNR, CDR2 FQNEAQ (reference sequence). The length of the CDR3 is 12 residues. DNA for the CDR3: TGTGCCAGCAGCTTAGGCCAGGGTGAAGCTTTCTTT. Translating gives CASSLGQGEAFF.

This clone has just a few counts. The chain links TRBV18 to TRBJ1-1, with D maybe TRBD1 (6 bases). This CDR3 has 14 residues. Between the trimmed V and J ends, which lost 3 bases and 5 bases, there was a span of 13 bases. Germline values: CDR1 KGHSH, CDR2 LQKENI. CDR3 sequence: CASSPLPRGTEAFF. Written as DNA, the CDR3 is TGTGCCAGCTCACCCTTACCGAGGGGGACTGAAGCTTTCTTT.

V and J are TRBV29-1 and TRBJ2-5, with D unresolved. This CDR3 has 16 amino acids. Between the trimmed V and J ends, which lost 0 bases and 0 bases, there was a span of 14 bases. Germline assignment: CDR1 SQVTM and CDR2 ANQGSEA. CDR3 nucleotide sequence: TGCAGCGTTGAAGAAACTCCTGAAACGCACCAAGAGACCCAGTACTTC. The encoded protein is CSVEETPETHQETQYF. Variable domain in full (rest from reference TRBV29-1 and TRBJ2-5): SAVISQKPSRDICQRGTSLTIQCQVDSQVTMMFWYRQQPGQSLTLIATANQGSEATYESGFVIDKFPISRPNLTFSTLTVSNMSPEDSSIYLCSVEETPETHQETQYFGPGTRLLVL.

The chain couples TRBV18 to TRBJ1-2; D is unresolved. The CDR3 loop spans 19 amino acids. The V and J ends lost 8 bases and 3 bases respectively, with 31 bases between them. Per germline, CDR1 KGHSH and CDR2 LQKENI. CDR3 residues: CASRKGFGAEAQGDYGYTF. CDR3 nucleotide sequence: TGTGCCAGCCGTAAAGGTTTCGGAGCTGAAGCCCAAGGAGACTATGGCTACACCTTC. The whole variable domain, filled in from reference TRBV18 and TRBJ1-2, reads NAGVMQNPRHLVRRRGQEARLRCSPMKGHSHVYWYRQLPEEGLKFMVYLQKENIIDESGMPKERFSAEFPKEGPSILRIQQVVRGDSAAYFCASRKGFGAEAQGDYGYTFGSGTRLTVV.

The chain joins TRBV11-3 to TRBJ2-1; D not certain. The germline gives CDR1 SGHNT, CDR2 YENEEA. The germline V and J ends were trimmed by 3 bases and 12 bases, with 12 bases remaining between them. CDR3 length: 12 amino acids. Here the CDR3 DNA reads TGTGCCAGCAGCTTCTCCGGGTCTCGGCAGTTCTTC. It encodes CASSFSGSRQFF. Based on the CDR3 plus reference TRBV11-3 and TRBJ2-1, the full variable domain is EAGVVQSPRYKIIEKKQPVAFWCNPISGHNTLYWYLQNLGQGPELLIRYENEEAVDDSQLPKDRFSAERLKGVDSTLKIQPAELGDSAVYLCASSFSGSRQFFGPGTRLTVL.

This rearrangement joins TRBV19 to TRBJ2-3; perhaps TRBD2 as D (6 bases). V was shortened by 11 bases and J by 3 bases, with 12 bases between the two germline ends. The CDR3 covers 12 residues. Germline CDR1 LNHDA, CDR2 SQIVND (reference sequence). The CDR3 region is CAAGSRTDTQYF. The CDR3, as DNA: TGTGCCGCGGGGTCTCGGACAGATACGCAGTATTTT.

V usage is TRBV19 and J usage is TRBJ1-4, with TRBD1 matching over 7 bases. The CDR3 runs 16 residues. The V segment lost 5 bases and the J segment 8 bases; nucleotides outside the gene matches: 14. CDR1 and CDR2 (germline): LNHDA, SQIVND (reference sequence). CDR3 DNA: TGTGCCAGTAGTTCCGCATACAGGGGTGGGGAGGAAAAACTGTTTTTT. Amino acids: CASSSAYRGGEEKLFF.